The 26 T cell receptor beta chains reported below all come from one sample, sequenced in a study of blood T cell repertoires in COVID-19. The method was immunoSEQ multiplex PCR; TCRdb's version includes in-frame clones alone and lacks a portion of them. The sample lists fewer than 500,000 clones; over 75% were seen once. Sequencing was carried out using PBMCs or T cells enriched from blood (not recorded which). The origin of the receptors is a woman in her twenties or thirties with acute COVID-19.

CDR3 protein: CARAGRQRGEQFF. Here the CDR3 DNA reads TGTGCCAGAGCTGGCCGTCAGCGGGGTGAGCAGTTCTTC. J is TRBJ2-1 and V is TRBV5-8; 7 bases are a match to TRBD2. CDR3 size: 13 residues. CDR1 is SGHTS, CDR2 YDEGEE, per germline. Unmatched junction bases numbered 11, after V lost 8 bases and J lost 9 bases.

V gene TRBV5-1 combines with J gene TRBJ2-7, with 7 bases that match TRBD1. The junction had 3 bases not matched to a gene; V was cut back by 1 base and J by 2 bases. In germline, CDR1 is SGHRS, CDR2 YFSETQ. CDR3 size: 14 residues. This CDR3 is CASSLSGQTYEQYF. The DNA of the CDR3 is TGCGCCAGCAGCTTGTCGGGACAGACCTACGAGCAGTACTTC.

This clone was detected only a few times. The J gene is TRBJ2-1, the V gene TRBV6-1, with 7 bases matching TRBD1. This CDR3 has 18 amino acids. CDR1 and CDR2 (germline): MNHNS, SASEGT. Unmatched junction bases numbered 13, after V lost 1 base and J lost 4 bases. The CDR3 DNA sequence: TGTGCCAGCAGTGAAGGCCCAGCCGGGACAGCCATTTACAATGAGCAGTTCTTC. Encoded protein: CASSEGPAGTAIYNEQFF.

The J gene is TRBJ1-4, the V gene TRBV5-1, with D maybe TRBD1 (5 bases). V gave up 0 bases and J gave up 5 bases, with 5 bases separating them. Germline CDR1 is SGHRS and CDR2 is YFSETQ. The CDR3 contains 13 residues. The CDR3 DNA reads TGCGCCAGCAGCTTGGAGGGGAATGAAAAACTGTTTTTT. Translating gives CASSLEGNEKLFF.

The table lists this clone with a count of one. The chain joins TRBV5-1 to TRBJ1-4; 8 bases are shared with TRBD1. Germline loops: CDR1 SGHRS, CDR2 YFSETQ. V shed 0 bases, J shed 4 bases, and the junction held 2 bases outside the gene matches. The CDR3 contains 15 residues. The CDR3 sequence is CASSLGGQDNEKLFF. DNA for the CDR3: TGCGCCAGCAGCTTGGGGGGACAGGATAATGAAAAACTGTTTTTT. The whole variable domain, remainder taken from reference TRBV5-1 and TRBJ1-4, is KAGVTQTPRYLIKTRGQQVTLSCSPISGHRSVSWYQQTPGQGLQFLFEYFSETQRNKGNFPGRFSGRQFSNSRSEMNVSTLELGDSALYLCASSLGGQDNEKLFFGSGTQLSVL.

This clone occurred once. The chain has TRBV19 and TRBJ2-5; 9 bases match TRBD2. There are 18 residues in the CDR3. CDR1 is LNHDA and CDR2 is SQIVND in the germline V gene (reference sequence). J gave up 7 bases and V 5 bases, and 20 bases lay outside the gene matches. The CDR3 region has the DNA TGTGCCAGTAGTCCAAACCGACTTACCAGCGGGGGGACAGCGACCCAGTACTTC. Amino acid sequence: CASSPNRLTSGGTATQYF.

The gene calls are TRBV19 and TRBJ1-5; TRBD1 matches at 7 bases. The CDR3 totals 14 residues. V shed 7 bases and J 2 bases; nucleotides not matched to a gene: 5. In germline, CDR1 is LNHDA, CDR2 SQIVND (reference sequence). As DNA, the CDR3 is TGTGCCAGTACCACGACAGGGCGCAATCAGCCCCAGCATTTT. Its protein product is CASTTTGRNQPQHF.

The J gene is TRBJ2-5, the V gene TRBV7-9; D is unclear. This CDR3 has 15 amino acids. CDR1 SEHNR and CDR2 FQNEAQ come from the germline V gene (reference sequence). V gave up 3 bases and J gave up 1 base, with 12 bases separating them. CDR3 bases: TGTGCCAGCAGCTTTGGTTGGGCGATCCAAGAGACCCAGTACTTC. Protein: CASSFGWAIQETQYF.

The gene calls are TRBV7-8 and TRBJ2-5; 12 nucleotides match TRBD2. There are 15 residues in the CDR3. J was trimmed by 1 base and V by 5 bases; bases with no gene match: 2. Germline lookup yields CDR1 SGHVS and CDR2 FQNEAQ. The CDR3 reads CASSRGLAGQETQYF. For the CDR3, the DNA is TGTGCCAGCAGCAGGGGACTAGCGGGCCAAGAGACCCAGTACTTC.

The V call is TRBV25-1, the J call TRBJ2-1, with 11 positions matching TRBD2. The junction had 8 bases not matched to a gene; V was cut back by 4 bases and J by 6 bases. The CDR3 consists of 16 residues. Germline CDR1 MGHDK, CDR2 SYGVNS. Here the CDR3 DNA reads TGTGCCAGCAGTGGGCCGGGGCTAGCGGGGGGCAATGAGCAGTTCTTC. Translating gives CASSGPGLAGGNEQFF.

The DNA of the CDR3 is TGCAGCGTTGAAGAATCAGGAAGGAACACTGAAGCTTTCTTT. Translation: CSVEESGRNTEAFF. The rearrangement joins TRBV29-1 to TRBJ1-1; no definite D call. Trimming took 0 bases from V and 1 from J, leaving 9 bases between them. Germline V gene lookup returns CDR1 SQVTM and CDR2 ANQGSEA. This CDR3 region has 14 residues.

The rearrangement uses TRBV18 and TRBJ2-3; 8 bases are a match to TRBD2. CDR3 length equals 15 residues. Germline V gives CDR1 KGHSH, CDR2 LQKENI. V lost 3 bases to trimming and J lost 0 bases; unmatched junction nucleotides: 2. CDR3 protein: CASSPSGASTDTQYF. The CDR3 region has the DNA TGTGCCAGCTCACCTAGCGGGGCTAGCACAGATACGCAGTATTTT.

DNA for the CDR3: TGTGCCAGCAGCCCAGGACAGGGGATGGGGGTAGCTGAAAAACTGTTTTTT. This translates into CASSPGQGMGVAEKLFF. The chain has TRBV9 and TRBJ1-4; 9 nucleotides match TRBD1. Per germline, CDR1 SGDLS and CDR2 YYNGEE. The V segment lost 4 bases and the J segment 7 bases; nucleotides outside the gene matches: 14. This CDR3 has 17 amino acids. Full variable domain (rest looked up from reference TRBV9 and TRBJ1-4): DSGVTQTPKHLITATGQRVTLRCSPRSGDLSVYWYQQSLDQGLQFLIQYYNGEERAKGNILERFSAQQFPDLHSELNLSSLELGDSALYFCASSPGQGMGVAEKLFFGSGTQLSVL.

The CDR3 nucleotides are TGTGCCAGCTCACCACCGGGGACAGGGATGCGCGAGCAGTACTTC. Translated, it gives CASSPPGTGMREQYF. The rearrangement links TRBV18 to TRBJ2-7, with 9 bases aligning to TRBD1. Germline CDR1 KGHSH, CDR2 LQKENI. This CDR3 has 15 residues. V was clipped by 0 bases and J by 6 bases; unmatched bases: 6.

The CDR3 DNA follows: TGTGCCAGCAGAGCTTTGACAGGGGGCTACGAGCAGTACTTC. The encoded protein is CASRALTGGYEQYF. The chain combines TRBV11-2 with TRBJ2-7, with 9 bases lining up with TRBD1. CDR3 size: 14 residues. CDR1 and CDR2 (germline): SGHAT, FQNNGV. Germline trimming cut 6 bases from V and 3 bases from J; bases unmatched to any gene: 6.

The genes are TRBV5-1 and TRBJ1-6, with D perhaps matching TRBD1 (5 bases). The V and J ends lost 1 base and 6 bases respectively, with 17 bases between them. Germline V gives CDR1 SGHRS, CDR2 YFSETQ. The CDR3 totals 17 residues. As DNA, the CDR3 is TGCGCCAGCAGCTTGTTAACAGGTGGGGTCAGTAATTCACCCCTCCACTTT. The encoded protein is CASSLLTGGVSNSPLHF. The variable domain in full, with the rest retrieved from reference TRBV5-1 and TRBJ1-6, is KAGVTQTPRYLIKTRGQQVTLSCSPISGHRSVSWYQQTPGQGLQFLFEYFSETQRNKGNFPGRFSGRQFSNSRSEMNVSTLELGDSALYLCASSLLTGGVSNSPLHFGNGTRLTVT.

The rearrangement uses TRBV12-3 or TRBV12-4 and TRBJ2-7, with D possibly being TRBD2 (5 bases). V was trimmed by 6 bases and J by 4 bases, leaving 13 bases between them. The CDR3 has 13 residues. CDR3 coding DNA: TGTGCCAGCAGGAGCGGTGGCAGTTACGAGCAGTACTTC. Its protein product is CASRSGGSYEQYF.

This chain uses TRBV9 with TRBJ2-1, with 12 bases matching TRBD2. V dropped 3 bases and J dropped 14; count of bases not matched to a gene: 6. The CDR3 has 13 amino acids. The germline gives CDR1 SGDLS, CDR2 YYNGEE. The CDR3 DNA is TGTGCCAGCAGCGGGACTAGCGGGGCGATTGAGTTCTTC. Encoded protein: CASSGTSGAIEFF. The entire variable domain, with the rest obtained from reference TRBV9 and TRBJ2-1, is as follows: DSGVTQTPKHLITATGQRVTLRCSPRSGDLSVYWYQQSLDQGLQFLIQYYNGEERAKGNILERFSAQQFPDLHSELNLSSLELGDSALYFCASSGTSGAIEFFGPGTRLTVL.

This CDR3 is CASSIGDRAHSEQYF. DNA of the CDR3: TGTGCCAGTAGTATAGGGGACAGGGCACACTCCGAGCAGTACTTC. The chain has TRBV19 and TRBJ2-7; 9 bases match TRBD1. V was clipped by 1 base and J by 6 bases; unmatched bases: 7. Germline values: CDR1 LNHDA, CDR2 SQIVND (reference sequence). This CDR3 is built from 15 residues.

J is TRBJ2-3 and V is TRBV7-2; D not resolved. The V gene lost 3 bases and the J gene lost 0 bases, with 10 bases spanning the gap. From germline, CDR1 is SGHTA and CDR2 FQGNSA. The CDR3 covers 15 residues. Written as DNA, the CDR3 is TGTGCCAGCAGCTTTCGGGTATCTAGCACAGATACGCAGTATTTT. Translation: CASSFRVSSTDTQYF.

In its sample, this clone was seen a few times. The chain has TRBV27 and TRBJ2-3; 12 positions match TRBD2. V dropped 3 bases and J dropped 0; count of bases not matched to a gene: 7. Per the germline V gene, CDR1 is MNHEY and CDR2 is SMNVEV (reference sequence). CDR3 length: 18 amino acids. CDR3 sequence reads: CASSFLAGGTHSTDTQYF. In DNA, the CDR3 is TGTGCCAGCAGTTTCCTAGCGGGGGGGACCCATAGCACAGATACGCAGTATTTT.

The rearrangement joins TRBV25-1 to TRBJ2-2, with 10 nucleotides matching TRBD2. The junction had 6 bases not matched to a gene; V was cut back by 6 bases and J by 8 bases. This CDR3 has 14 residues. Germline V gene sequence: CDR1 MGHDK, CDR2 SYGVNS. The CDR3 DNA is TGTGCCAGCAGGGGAGCGGGGGGGCCTGGGGAGCTGTTTTTT. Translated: CASRGAGGPGELFF.

CDR3 coding DNA: TGTGCCAGCAGTGCTCAGGCTTCCTACAATGAGCAGTTCTTC. Protein sequence: CASSAQASYNEQFF. The chain has TRBV6-4 and TRBJ2-1; no clear D gene. Trimming removed 4 bases at V and 1 base at J, with 8 bases between. CDR1 and CDR2 (germline): MRHNA, SNTAGT. The CDR3 has 14 residues.

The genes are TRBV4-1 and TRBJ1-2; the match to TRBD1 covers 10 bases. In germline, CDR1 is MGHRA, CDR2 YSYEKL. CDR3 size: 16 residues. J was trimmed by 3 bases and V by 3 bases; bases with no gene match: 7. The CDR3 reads CASSQDAGTGDYGYTF. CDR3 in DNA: TGCGCCAGCAGCCAGGACGCCGGGACAGGGGACTATGGCTACACCTTC.

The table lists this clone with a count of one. The DNA of the CDR3 is TGCAGTGCTAGTAGGGGCGATAGGGGAAATAATTCACCCCTCCACTTT. It translates to CSASRGDRGNNSPLHF. The J gene is TRBJ1-6, the V gene TRBV20-1; maybe TRBD1 (5 bases). Germline CDR1 is DFQATT and CDR2 is SNEGSKA (reference sequence). The germline V and J ends were trimmed by 3 bases and 5 bases, with 17 bases remaining between them. This CDR3 comprises 16 residues.

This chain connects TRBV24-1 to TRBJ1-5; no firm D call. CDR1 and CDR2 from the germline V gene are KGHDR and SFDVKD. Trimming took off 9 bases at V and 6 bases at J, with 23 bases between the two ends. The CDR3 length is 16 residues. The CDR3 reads CATAPNGQVGGQPQHF. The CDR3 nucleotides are TGTGCCACCGCCCCCAACGGCCAGGTTGGAGGTCAGCCCCAGCATTTT.